This T cell receptor (beta chain) was recorded in a study of T cell repertoires in cytomegalovirus infection. Study overall: Public TCR beta signatures were indicative of both CMV infection and a matching HLA type. Study-wide results and caveats: The ex vivo response was dominated by HLA-C-restricted CMV-specific TCR beta clonotypes. Summed frequency of public TCR beta families distinguished CMV carriers with the relevant HLA.

Using its own MiXCR run on the reads, TCRdb lists one record per CDR3 protein. This sample has roughly 500,000 distinct CDR3 sequences, with about 15% found just once. In regard to this clonotype: Its antigen is unknown.

This CDR3 is 13 amino acids long. The germline gives CDR1 KGHDR, CDR2 SFDVKD. The germline V and J ends were trimmed by 2 bases and 5 bases, with 8 bases remaining between them. The chain couples TRBV24-1 to TRBJ2-5, with a weak D call TRBD1 (6 bases). Sequencing used CD8+ T cells from PBMCs. This sequence originates from a human donor in good health (CMV status not recorded). Some clones in this sample may be carry-over from other donors' samples. The CDR3 DNA sequence: TGTGCCACCAGTGATTGGGACAACGAGACCCAGTACTTC. This gives the protein CATSDWDNETQYF.